This T cell receptor beta chain is drawn from a study of T-cell reconstitution after alpha-beta-depleted transplantation in children. This clonotype was counted at least ten times. As it was prepared, the TCRbeta library received unique molecular identifiers. TCRdb re-derived calls from the PCR reads in MiXCR, one entry per CDR3 protein. The table has hundreds of thousands of distinct CDR3 sequences, 9.9% seen once. The CDR3 sequence is 15 residues long. Trimming took 3 bases from V and 6 from J; bases not matched to a gene: 5. V is TRBV12-3 or TRBV12-4 and J is TRBJ2-1; 10 nucleotides line up with TRBD2. Here the sequenced sample was PBMCs from the stem cell graft donor, taken from the stem cell graft. This clonotype originated in a human donor who donated a stem cell graft to a child with SCID. CDR3 amino acids: CASSLGAGGLNEQFF. CDR3 bases: TGTGCCAGCAGTTTGGGAGCGGGGGGGCTCAATGAGCAGTTCTTC.